This T cell receptor (beta chain) was identified during a study of blood T cells in healthy people across ages. At the level of the study: Template switching caught about one barcoded beta molecule for each two T cells. Study-wide points: Diversity of TCR beta per million T cells declined in a roughly linear way with age.

About this clonotype: As yet, its antigen is unknown.

Sample-barcoded 5' priming and a J-beta primer mix drove a second PCR of roughly 7 to 11 cycles. From the 5' RACE reads, TCRdb called clonotypes with MiXCR, one entry per CDR3 protein. The sample yields 1.5 million to 2 million distinct CDR3 sequences, around 50% seen once. The CDR3 covers 16 residues. Germline assignment: CDR1 MNHEY and CDR2 SVGAGI. Sequencing input: blood. The sequence was obtained from a middle-aged woman in good health. V gene TRBV6-5 combines with J gene TRBJ2-4, with D unclear. The better agreement between TRBJ2-7 and the DNA end casts doubt on the J call. As DNA, the CDR3 is TGTGCCAGCAGTTACTCCAATTCATTGAAGCAATACGAGCAGTACTTC. Residues: CASSYSNSLKQYEQYF.